This TCR beta chain emerged from a study of control samples from healthy donors and cancer patients. This clone was detected once. The protocol was immunoSEQ multiplex PCR, while the TCRdb copy is restricted to in-frame clones and leaves out a portion. The profile shows about 84,000 clones, approximately 82% of them singletons. V was pared by 4 bases and J by 6 bases, with 2 bases of the junction left unmatched. The germline V gene has CDR1 SGHRS and CDR2 YFSETQ. The CDR3 is made up of 14 amino acids. The sequencing sample was made of PBMCs. The clonotype was recovered from a man in his sixties with head and neck cancer. The chain uses TRBV5-1 and TRBJ2-2; 11 nucleotides match TRBD1. As DNA, the CDR3 is TGCGCCAGCAGCGCGGGACAGGGGGCCGGGGAGCTGTTTTTT. It yields the protein CASSAGQGAGELFF.